This T cell receptor beta chain comes out of a study of cytomegalovirus exposure and HLA in healthy donors. Regarding the study as a whole: Reported results showed that the classifier diagnosed cytomegalovirus status with high specificity and sensitivity.

The PCR had 60 Vbeta and 13 Jbeta primers. Libraries were prepared by immunoSEQ multiplex PCR; TCRdb keeps only in-frame clonotypes and omits some of them. The data hold 75,000 to 90,000 clones, with 78% observed a single time. In the case of this clone: Its antigen remains unidentified.

The specimen was PBMCs. The TCR was taken from a male donor in good health and CMV-seropositive.

Here the CDR3 reads CASSLDYVTYNEQFF. The DNA for the CDR3 is TGTGCCAGCAGCTTAGACTACGTGACCTACAATGAGCAGTTCTTC. The genes are TRBV13 and TRBJ2-1; D is unresolved. V lost 1 base and J 2 bases, leaving 9 bases between the germline ends. Looked up from germline, CDR1 is PRHDT and CDR2 is FYEKMQ (reference sequence). The CDR3 runs 15 residues.